The sequence of this TCR beta chain was determined in a study of blood T cell repertoires in COVID-19. Study background: Samples of COVID-19 (acute and convalescent) were obtained from the United States, Italy and Spain. Nucleic acid was either cDNA or gDNA, and it came from T cells, B-cell-depleted T cells, or PBMCs.

The germline V and J ends were trimmed by 4 bases and 7 bases, with 15 bases remaining between them. Germline V gene lookup returns CDR1 SGDLS and CDR2 YYNGEE. The CDR3 runs to 14 residues. In the source study's methods: Using reference gene primer amplification, nucleated cell counts were estimated. Clones were sequenced by immunoSEQ multiplex PCR, and TCRdb holds only the in-frame ones, with some missing. That table is the source of V, J and clone size, and D and trimming were worked out from the DNA. The sample comprises approximately 110,000 clones, around 79% of which are singletons, and around 20% rests with the top ten.

This chain links TRBV9 with TRBJ1-5; D is unclear. The origin of this receptor is a man aged 70 or older with active or convalescent COVID-19. Sequenced: peripheral blood. The CDR3 DNA sequence: TGTGCCAGCAGCCCGGGAGCTCCGGGGCAGCCCCAGCATTTT. The encoded protein is CASSPGAPGQPQHF.